This paragraph reports one T cell receptor beta chain. Its cognate antigen is unknown. Libraries were UMI-labeled 5' RACE TRB cDNA. TCRdb re-called the 5' RACE reads, yielding one record per CDR3 amino acid sequence without DNA. The sample includes roughly 71,000 distinct CDR3 sequences. This sample was included in a study of CXCR3-negative and CXCR3-positive naive CD8 T cells. Across the whole study: Around 140 million TRB reads were obtained overall (about 1.5 +/- 0.3 million per library).

Study results and limitations: Both naive subsets carried similar amounts of surface CD5, so TCR strength was inferred from TRB CDR3 properties.

The sequenced sample consisted of naive CXCR3- CD8+ T cells from blood. The subset was: CD45RO-CCR7+CD27+CD95- naive CD8+ T cells lacking CXCR3 (TNR3-). The receptor was isolated from a human donor in good health. Some clones in this sample may be carry-over from other donors' samples.

CDR3 in amino acids: CASSVVGGRGELFF. The chain joins TRBV9 to TRBJ2-2; no DNA is available, so the TRBD2 call from TCRdb remains unchecked. The CDR3 runs to 14 residues. CDR1 SGDLS and CDR2 YYNGEE come from the germline V gene.